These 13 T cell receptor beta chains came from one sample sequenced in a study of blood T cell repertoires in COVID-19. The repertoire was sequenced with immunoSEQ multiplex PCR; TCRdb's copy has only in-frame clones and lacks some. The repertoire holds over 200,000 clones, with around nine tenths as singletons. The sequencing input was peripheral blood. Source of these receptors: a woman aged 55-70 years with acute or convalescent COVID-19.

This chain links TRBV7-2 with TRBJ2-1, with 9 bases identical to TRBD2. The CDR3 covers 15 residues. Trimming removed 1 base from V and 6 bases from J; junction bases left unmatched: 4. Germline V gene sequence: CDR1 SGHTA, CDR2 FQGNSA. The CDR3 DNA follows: TGTGCCAGCAGCTTAGGCGGGAGGGTAGGCAATGAGCAGTTCTTC. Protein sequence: CASSLGGRVGNEQFF.

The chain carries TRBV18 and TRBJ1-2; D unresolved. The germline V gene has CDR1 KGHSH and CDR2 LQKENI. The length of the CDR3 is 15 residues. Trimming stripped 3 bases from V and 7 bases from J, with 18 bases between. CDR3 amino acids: CASSPAPGGWFGYTF. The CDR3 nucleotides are TGTGCCAGCTCACCCGCCCCCGGAGGGTGGTTTGGCTACACCTTC.

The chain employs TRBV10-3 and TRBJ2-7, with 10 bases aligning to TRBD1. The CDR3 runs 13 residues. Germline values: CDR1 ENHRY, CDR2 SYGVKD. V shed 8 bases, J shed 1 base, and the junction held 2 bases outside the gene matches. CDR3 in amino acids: CAIRTGGSYEQYF. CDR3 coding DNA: TGTGCCATCCGGACAGGGGGGTCCTACGAGCAGTACTTC.

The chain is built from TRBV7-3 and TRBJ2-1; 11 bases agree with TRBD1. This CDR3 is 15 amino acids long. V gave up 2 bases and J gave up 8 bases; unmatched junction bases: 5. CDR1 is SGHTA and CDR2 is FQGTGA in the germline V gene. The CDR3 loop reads CASSLLGQGAHEQFF. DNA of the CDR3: TGTGCCAGCAGCTTACTCGGACAGGGGGCTCATGAGCAGTTCTTC.

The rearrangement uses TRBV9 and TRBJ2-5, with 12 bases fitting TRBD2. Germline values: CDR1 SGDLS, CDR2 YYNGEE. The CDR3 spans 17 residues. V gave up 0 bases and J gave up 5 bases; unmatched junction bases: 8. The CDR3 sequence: CASSVGTSGVTRETQYF. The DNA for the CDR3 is TGTGCCAGCAGCGTAGGGACTAGCGGGGTGACGAGGGAGACCCAGTACTTC. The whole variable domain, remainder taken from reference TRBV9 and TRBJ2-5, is DSGVTQTPKHLITATGQRVTLRCSPRSGDLSVYWYQQSLDQGLQFLIQYYNGEERAKGNILERFSAQQFPDLHSELNLSSLELGDSALYFCASSVGTSGVTRETQYFGPGTRLLVL.

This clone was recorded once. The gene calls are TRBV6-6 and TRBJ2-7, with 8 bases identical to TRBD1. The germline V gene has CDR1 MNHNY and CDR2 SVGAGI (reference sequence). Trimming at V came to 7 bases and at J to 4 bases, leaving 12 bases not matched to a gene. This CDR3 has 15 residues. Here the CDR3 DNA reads TGTGCCAGCACTCCCGCAGGACAGGGATTTTACGAGCAGTACTTC. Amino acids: CASTPAGQGFYEQYF.

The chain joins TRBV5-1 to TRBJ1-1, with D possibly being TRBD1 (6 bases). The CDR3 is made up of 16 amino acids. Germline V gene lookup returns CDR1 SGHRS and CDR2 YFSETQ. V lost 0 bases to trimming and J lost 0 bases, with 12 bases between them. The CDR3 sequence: CASSLASQGLNTEAFF. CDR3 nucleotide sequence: TGCGCCAGCAGCTTGGCCTCGCAGGGGCTGAACACTGAAGCTTTCTTT. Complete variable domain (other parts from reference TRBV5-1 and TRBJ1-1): KAGVTQTPRYLIKTRGQQVTLSCSPISGHRSVSWYQQTPGQGLQFLFEYFSETQRNKGNFPGRFSGRQFSNSRSEMNVSTLELGDSALYLCASSLASQGLNTEAFFGQGTRLTVV.

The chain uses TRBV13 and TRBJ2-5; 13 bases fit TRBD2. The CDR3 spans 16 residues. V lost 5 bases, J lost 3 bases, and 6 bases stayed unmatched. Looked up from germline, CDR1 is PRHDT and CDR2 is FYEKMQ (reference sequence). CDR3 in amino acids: CASSQTGLAGEETQYF. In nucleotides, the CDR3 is TGTGCCAGCAGCCAGACCGGACTAGCGGGAGAAGAGACCCAGTACTTC.

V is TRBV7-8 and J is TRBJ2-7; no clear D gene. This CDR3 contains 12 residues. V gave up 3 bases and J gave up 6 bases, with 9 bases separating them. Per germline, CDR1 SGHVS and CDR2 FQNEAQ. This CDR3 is CASSFYRSEQYF. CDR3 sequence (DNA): TGTGCCAGCAGCTTCTATAGATCCGAGCAGTACTTC.

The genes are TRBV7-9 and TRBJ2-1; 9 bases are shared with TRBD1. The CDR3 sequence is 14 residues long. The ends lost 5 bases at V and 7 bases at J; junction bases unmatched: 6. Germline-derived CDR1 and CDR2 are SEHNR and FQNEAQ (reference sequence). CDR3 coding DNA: TGTGCCAGCAGCCTGACAGGGGGACGGAATGAGCAGTTCTTC. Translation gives CASSLTGGRNEQFF.

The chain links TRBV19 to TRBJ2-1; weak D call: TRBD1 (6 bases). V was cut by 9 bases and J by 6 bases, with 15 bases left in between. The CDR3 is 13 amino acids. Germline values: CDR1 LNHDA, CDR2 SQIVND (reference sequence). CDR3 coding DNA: TGTGCCAGCACAGGGCAGGTCGGCAATGAGCAGTTCTTC. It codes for CASTGQVGNEQFF.

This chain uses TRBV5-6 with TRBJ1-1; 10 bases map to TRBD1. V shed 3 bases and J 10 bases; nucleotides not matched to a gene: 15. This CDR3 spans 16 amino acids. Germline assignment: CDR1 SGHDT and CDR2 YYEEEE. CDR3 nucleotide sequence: TGTGCCAGCAGCTCAGGGACAGGGGTTCCCGGTCCAGCAGCTTTCTTT. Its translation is CASSSGTGVPGPAAFF.

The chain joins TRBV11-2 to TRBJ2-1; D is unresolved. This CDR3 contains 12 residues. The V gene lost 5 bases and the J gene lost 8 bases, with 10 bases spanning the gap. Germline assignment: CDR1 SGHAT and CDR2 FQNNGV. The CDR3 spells CASSRNRDEQFF. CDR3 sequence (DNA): TGTGCCAGCAGCCGTAACAGAGATGAGCAGTTCTTC.